This T cell receptor beta chain derives from a study of blood T cell repertoires in COVID-19 (TCRdb year 2020). Study-level background: Samples covering the acute and convalescent phases of COVID-19 were provided by collaborators in the United States, Italy and Spain. The prospective study material was composed of cDNA or gDNA derived from T cells, B-cell-depleted T cells, or PBMCs. The dataset comprised deeply sampled blood TCRbeta repertoires from subjects exposed to, actively infected with, or recovered from COVID-19. The repertoires were released in a freely available public database meant as a resource for research on the immune response to SARS-CoV-2. Samples came from the ongoing ImmuneRACE study (first 160 participants) plus 1,254 subjects from 6 global collaborators. A de-identified subject ID, COVID-19 status, age in years and sex were almost always included in the sample metadata. Where available, HLA class I and class II types were obtained from metadata supplied by the sample provider rather than from assay-based typing.

Note on this clone: Its antigen is currently not known. Within one base of it there is no much larger clone, and no base qualities were kept. In the same sample, other DNA sequences code for this CDR3.

General study outcomes and caveats: Clinical and demographic metadata were provided uncurated, with the amount varying by source and participant.

The immunoSEQ Assay, a bias-controlled multiplex PCR, was used to amplify TCRbeta CDR3 regions from genomic DNA. The study's processing was this. The number of nucleated cells in each sample was estimated from the amplification of reference gene primers within the assay. To quantify the absolute abundance of each unique TCRbeta CDR3 rearrangement, sequence reads were collapsed and filtered. For each sample, productive Simpson clonality was calculated by taking the square root of Simpson's diversity index across productive rearrangements. TCRdb provides this immuneACCESS table in a form limited to in-frame rearrangements. Some clones are lacking; in checked studies, under half of them reflect an unresolved V gene, and why the rest are absent is not known. V and J calls and clone size come straight from that table; D and trimming were deduced from the DNA. The sample has 200,000 to 300,000 clones on record, 80% to 90% of them singletons. The ten most abundant clones make up 3.7% of the sample.

The collaborating institutions used their own protocols to collect whole blood in K2EDTA tubes. Collaborator samples were shipped for TCRbeta analysis as frozen whole blood, isolated PBMCs, or DNA extracted from either sample type. From the cysteine up to the phenylalanine, the CDR3 has a length of 13 residues. Kept here is only the CDR3 DNA, which spans 39 bases and is read in frame from base 1. From a lookup of the germline V gene, CDR1 and CDR2 are SGHAT and FQNNGV. V is reduced by 4 bases and J by 2 bases, leaving a spacing of 8 bases between them. This TCR came from a woman aged 40 to 49 with acute or convalescent COVID-19. Recombination linked TRBV11-2 to TRBJ1-1; D gene: possibly TRBD1, on 5 matching bases. Sequencing was performed on peripheral blood. The CDR3 loop reads CASSSTANTEAFF. Read as DNA, the sequence is TGTGCCAGCAGCTCGACAGCAAACACTGAAGCTTTCTTT.